Listed below are T cell receptor beta chains from one sample, sequenced in a study of shared clonotypes between healthy human individuals. TCRdb keeps only in-frame clones here, not all; method: immunoSEQ multiplex PCR. The sample contains hundreds of thousands of clones, around 80% of which appear only once. Material: PBMCs. The receptor source for this set is a woman aged 35 to 49 in good health. Some clones in this sample may be carry-over from other donors' samples. The CDR3 runs from the conserved cysteine through the conserved F or W. The order of the fields is V gene, J gene, clone size, D gene, CDR3 protein, CDR3 DNA. A D gene is named only where the DNA matches it firmly. Only some rows state a clone size, as once, few, many or a class for expanded clones.

TRBV7-3	TRBJ2-3	-	TRBD2	CASSLGLAGDTQYF	TGTGCCAGCAGCTTAGGGCTAGCGGGAGATACGCAGTATTTT
TRBV15	TRBJ2-5	-	-	CATSRDSGGEETQYF	TGTGCCACCAGCAGAGATTCAGGGGGGGAGGAGACCCAGTACTTC
TRBV29-1	TRBJ2-7	-	TRBD1	CSAGWGQGAYEQYF	TGCAGCGCTGGGTGGGGACAGGGGGCTTACGAGCAGTACTTC
TRBV7-2	TRBJ2-2	once	-	CASSPRTSRGELFF	TGTGCCAGCAGCCCGCGGACGAGCCGGGGGGAGCTGTTTTTT
TRBV9	TRBJ2-1	-	-	CASSVEQGTVPSSYNEQFF	TGTGCCAGCAGCGTAGAGCAGGGAACGGTCCCGAGCTCCTACAATGAGCAGTTCTTC
TRBV7-3	TRBJ1-2	-	-	CASSSAPGDYGYTF	TGTGCCAGCAGCTCAGCCCCAGGGGACTATGGCTACACCTTC
TRBV16	TRBJ2-1	-	TRBD2	CASSQVAGGVEQFF	TGTGCCAGCAGCCAGGTAGCGGGAGGGGTTGAGCAGTTCTTC
TRBV28	TRBJ1-1	-	-	CASSRPGSTEAFF	TGTGCCAGCAGTCGCCCAGGGAGCACTGAAGCTTTCTTT
TRBV29-1	TRBJ2-1	many	-	CSVENYNEQFF	TGCAGCGTTGAAAACTACAATGAGCAGTTCTTC
TRBV10-2	TRBJ2-7	few	TRBD2	CASRVTPWGGEQYF	TGCGCCAGCAGAGTGACACCCTGGGGGGGCGAGCAGTACTTC
TRBV5-4	TRBJ2-1	-	TRBD2	CASSAAGGIYNEQFF	TGTGCCAGCAGCGCAGCGGGAGGGATCTACAATGAGCAGTTCTTC
TRBV28	TRBJ2-7	-	-	CASTSDRPPYEQYF	TGTGCCAGCACCTCCGACAGGCCCCCCTACGAGCAGTACTTC
TRBV27	TRBJ2-5	-	TRBD2	CASSPPGLAGAGETQYF	TGTGCCAGCAGCCCGCCAGGGCTAGCGGGAGCCGGAGAGACCCAGTACTTC
TRBV7-2	TRBJ1-2	-	-	CASSPWTFGSGYTF	TGTGCCAGCAGCCCTTGGACCTTTGGCTCCGGCTACACCTTC
TRBV5-4	TRBJ2-7	-	-	CASSSRTGTYEQYF	TGTGCCAGCAGCTCCCGCACAGGGACCTACGAGCAGTACTTC
TRBV7-2	TRBJ2-7	-	TRBD2	CASSSPRTSGRYEQYF	TGTGCCAGCAGCTCCCCCCGGACTAGCGGGAGATACGAGCAGTACTTC
TRBV18	TRBJ1-5	-	TRBD1	CASSKQGDQPQHF	TGTGCCAGCTCAAAACAGGGGGACCAGCCCCAGCATTTT
TRBV29-1	TRBJ1-6	-	TRBD1	CSVTTTTGADSPLHF	TGCAGCGTTACCACCACCACAGGGGCAGATTCACCCCTCCACTTT
TRBV5-1	TRBJ1-1	-	-	CASSLQGGGTEAFF	TGCGCCAGCAGCCTACAGGGAGGAGGGACTGAAGCTTTCTTT
TRBV5-1	TRBJ1-2	-	TRBD1	CASSLAIRTGDRRTF	TGCGCCAGCAGCTTGGCCATCAGGACAGGGGACCGTCGCACCTTC
TRBV30	TRBJ2-3	once	TRBD1	CAWSVQGADTQYF	TGTGCCTGGAGCGTTCAGGGGGCAGATACGCAGTATTTT